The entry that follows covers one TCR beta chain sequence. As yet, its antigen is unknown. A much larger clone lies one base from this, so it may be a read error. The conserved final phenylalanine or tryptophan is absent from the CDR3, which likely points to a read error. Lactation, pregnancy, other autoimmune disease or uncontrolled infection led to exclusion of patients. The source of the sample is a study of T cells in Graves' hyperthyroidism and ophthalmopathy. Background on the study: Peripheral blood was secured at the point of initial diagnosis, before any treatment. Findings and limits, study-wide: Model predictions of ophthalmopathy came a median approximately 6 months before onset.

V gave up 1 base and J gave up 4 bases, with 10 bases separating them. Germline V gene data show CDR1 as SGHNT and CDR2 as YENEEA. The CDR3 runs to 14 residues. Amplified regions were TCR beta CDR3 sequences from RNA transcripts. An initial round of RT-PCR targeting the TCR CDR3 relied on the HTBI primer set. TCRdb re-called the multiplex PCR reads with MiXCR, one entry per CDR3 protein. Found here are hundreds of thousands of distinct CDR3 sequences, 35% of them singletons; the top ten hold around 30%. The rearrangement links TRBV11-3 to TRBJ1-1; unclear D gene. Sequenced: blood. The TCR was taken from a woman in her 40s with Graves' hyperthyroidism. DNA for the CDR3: TGTGCCAGCAGCTTAGGGGGTTTAGGCACTGAAGCTTTCGTT. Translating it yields CASSLGGLGTEAFV.